A selection of T cell receptor beta chains follows, all from one sample in a study of T cell repertoires in cytomegalovirus infection. TCRdb re-called the reads with MiXCR, one entry per CDR3 protein. Found here are fewer than 300,000 distinct CDR3 sequences, about 23% of them singletons; the top ten hold over 11%. The sequenced sample consisted of PBMCs. The receptors come from a human donor in good health (CMV status not recorded). Some clones in this sample may be carry-over from other donors' samples. The CDR3 runs from the conserved cysteine through the conserved F or W. The D gene is left open where the match is weak. Expanded clones are given a class, and other clones once, few, many or no size at all.

d_call	v_call	clone_size	j_call	cdr3_aa	cdr3_nt
.	TRBV11-2	many	TRBJ1-5	CASSLGGGASQPQHF	TGTGCCAGCAGCTTGGGGGGGGGGGCAAGCCAGCCCCAGCATTTT
.	TRBV12-3/TRBV12-4	many	TRBJ2-3	CASSFGEATDTQYF	TGTGCCAGCAGTTTTGGGGAGGCCACAGATACGCAGTATTTT
TRBD2	TRBV11-2	.	TRBJ2-7	CASSLDPVGRGYEQYF	TGTGCCAGCAGCTTAGATCCCGTCGGGAGGGGATACGAGCAGTACTTC
TRBD1	TRBV5-4	.	TRBJ1-2	CASSLVGDRGYTF	TGTGCCAGCAGCTTGGTAGGGGACAGGGGCTACACCTTC
.	TRBV28	few	TRBJ1-2	CASSSGDGHYGYTF	TGTGCCAGCAGTTCCGGGGACGGCCACTATGGCTACACCTTC
.	TRBV28	.	TRBJ1-5	CASRHREGDQPQHF	TGTGCCAGCAGACACAGGGAGGGTGATCAGCCCCAGCATTTT
TRBD1	TRBV7-2	few	TRBJ2-5	CASSTTGGQYF	TGTGCCAGCAGCACAACAGGGGGCCAGTACTTC
.	TRBV4-1	few	TRBJ1-2	CASSQVGGRNYGYTF	TGCGCCAGCAGCCAAGTGGGGGGGAGAAACTATGGCTACACCTTC
.	TRBV7-2	many	TRBJ1-1	CASSAVGLNTEAFF	TGTGCCAGCAGCGCGGTAGGGTTGAACACTGAAGCTTTCTTT
.	TRBV7-2	many	TRBJ2-7	CASSTRDGYEQYF	TGTGCCAGCAGCACCCGGGACGGCTACGAGCAGTACTTC
.	TRBV28	.	TRBJ2-7	CASSFTISSVRAYEQYF	TGTGCCAGCAGTTTTACCATTTCCTCAGTCCGAGCCTACGAGCAGTACTTC
TRBD1	TRBV4-3	.	TRBJ1-4	CASSQEAGQGNEKLFF	TGCGCCAGCAGCCAAGAAGCGGGACAGGGTAATGAAAAACTGTTTTTT
.	TRBV19	few	TRBJ2-4	CASSIGQFDIQYF	TGTGCCAGTAGTATTGGACAGTTCGACATTCAGTACTTC
TRBD1	TRBV7-9	many	TRBJ2-2	CASSWTGRNTGELFF	TGTGCCAGCAGCTGGACAGGGAGGAACACCGGGGAGCTGTTTTTT
.	TRBV12-3/TRBV12-4	few	TRBJ2-3	CASSLRGSVTDTQYF	TGTGCCAGCAGTCTCCGGGGTAGCGTGACAGATACGCAGTATTTT
.	TRBV24-1	few	TRBJ2-5	CATSDRDRKATQYF	TGTGCCACCAGTGACCGGGACCGCAAGGCGACCCAGTACTTC
.	TRBV29-1	once	TRBJ1-1	CSVDVSSMNTEAFF	TGCAGCGTTGATGTATCTTCCATGAACACTGAAGCTTTCTTT
TRBD2	TRBV20-1	few	TRBJ2-1	CSARDLIAGSNEQFF	TGCAGTGCTAGAGATCTAATAGCGGGGAGCAATGAGCAGTTCTTC
TRBD1	TRBV28	.	TRBJ1-1	CAGRQGTTEAFF	TGTGCCGGGAGACAGGGTACCACTGAAGCTTTCTTT
.	TRBV6-5	many	TRBJ1-1	CASSYLAGTANTEAFF	TGTGCCAGCAGTTACTTGGCGGGGACCGCGAACACTGAAGCTTTCTTT
TRBD2	TRBV6-2/TRBV6-3	many	TRBJ2-1	CASSYGGRALFSGNEQFF	TGTGCCAGCAGTTACGGCGGGAGGGCCTTATTCTCGGGCAATGAGCAGTTCTTC
.	TRBV28	.	TRBJ1-5	CASSLRGTPQHF	TGTGCCAGCAGTTTAAGAGGAACACCCCAGCATTTT
TRBD1	TRBV10-3	few	TRBJ1-4	CAISRDRENEKLFF	TGTGCCATCAGTAGAGACAGGGAGAATGAAAAACTGTTTTTT
.	TRBV19	.	TRBJ2-2	CASSIGGLNTGELFF	TGTGCCAGTAGTATAGGGGGATTGAACACCGGGGAGCTGTTTTTT
.	TRBV15	.	TRBJ1-1	CATSRVASQAFF	TGTGCCACCAGCAGAGTCGCCAGTCAAGCTTTCTTT
TRBD2	TRBV6-5	few	TRBJ2-5	CASSFGLAGKQETQYF	TGTGCCAGCAGTTTCGGACTAGCGGGGAAACAAGAGACCCAGTACTTC
.	TRBV28	once	TRBJ2-7	CASFQSLLGQTTYEQYF	TGTGCCAGCTTCCAATCTCTTTTAGGACAGACCACCTACGAGCAGTACTTC
TRBD2	TRBV7-2	few	TRBJ2-7	CASSFTSGRLDEQYF	TGTGCCAGCAGCTTTACTAGCGGGAGGTTGGACGAGCAGTACTTC
.	TRBV7-2	.	TRBJ1-4	CASSLRARRANEKLFF	TGTGCCAGCAGCTTACGGGCCAGGAGGGCTAATGAAAAACTGTTTTTT